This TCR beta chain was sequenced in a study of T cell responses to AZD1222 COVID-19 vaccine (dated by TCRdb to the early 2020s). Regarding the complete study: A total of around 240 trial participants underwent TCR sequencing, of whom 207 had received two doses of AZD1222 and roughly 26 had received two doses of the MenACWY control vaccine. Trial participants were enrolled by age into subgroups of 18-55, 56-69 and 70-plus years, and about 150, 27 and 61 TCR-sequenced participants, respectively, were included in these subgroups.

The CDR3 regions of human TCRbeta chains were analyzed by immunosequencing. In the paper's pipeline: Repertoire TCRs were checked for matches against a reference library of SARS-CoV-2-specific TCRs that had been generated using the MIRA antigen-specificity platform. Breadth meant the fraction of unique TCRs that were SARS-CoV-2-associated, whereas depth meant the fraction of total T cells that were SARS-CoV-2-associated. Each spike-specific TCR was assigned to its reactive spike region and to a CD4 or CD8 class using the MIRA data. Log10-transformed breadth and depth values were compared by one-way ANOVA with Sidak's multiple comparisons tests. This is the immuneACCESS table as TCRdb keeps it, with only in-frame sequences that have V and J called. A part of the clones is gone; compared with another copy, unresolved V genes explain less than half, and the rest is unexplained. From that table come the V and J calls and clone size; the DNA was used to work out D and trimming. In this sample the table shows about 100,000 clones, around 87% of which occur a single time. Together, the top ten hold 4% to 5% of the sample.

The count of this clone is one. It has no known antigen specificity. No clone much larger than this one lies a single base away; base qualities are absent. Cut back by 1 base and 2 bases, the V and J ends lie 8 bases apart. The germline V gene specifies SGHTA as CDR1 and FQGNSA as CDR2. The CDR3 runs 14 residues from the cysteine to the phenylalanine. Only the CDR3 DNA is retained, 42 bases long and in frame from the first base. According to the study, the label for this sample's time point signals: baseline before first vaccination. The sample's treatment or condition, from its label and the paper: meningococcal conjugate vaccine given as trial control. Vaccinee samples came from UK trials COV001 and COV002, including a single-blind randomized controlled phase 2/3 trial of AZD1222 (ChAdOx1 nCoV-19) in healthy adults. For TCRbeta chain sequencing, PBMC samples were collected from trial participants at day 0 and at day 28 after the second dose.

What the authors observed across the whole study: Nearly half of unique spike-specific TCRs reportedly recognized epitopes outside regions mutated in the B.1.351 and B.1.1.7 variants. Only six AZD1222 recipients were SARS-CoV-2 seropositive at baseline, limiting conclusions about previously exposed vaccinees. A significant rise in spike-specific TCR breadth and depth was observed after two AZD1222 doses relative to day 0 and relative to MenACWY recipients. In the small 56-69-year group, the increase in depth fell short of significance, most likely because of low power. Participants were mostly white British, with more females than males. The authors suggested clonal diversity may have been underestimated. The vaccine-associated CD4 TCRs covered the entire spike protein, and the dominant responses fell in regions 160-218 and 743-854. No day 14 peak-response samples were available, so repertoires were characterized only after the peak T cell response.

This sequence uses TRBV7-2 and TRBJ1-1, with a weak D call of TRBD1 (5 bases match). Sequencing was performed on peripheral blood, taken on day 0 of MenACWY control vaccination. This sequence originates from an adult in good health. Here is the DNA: TGTGCCAGCAGCTTAGGGACATATAACACTGAAGCTTTCTTT. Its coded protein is CASSLGTYNTEAFF.